This is a list of T cell receptor beta chains from one sample in a study of blood T cell repertoires in COVID-19. Produced via immunoSEQ multiplex PCR; TCRdb's table is partial and in-frame only. The data hold a few hundred thousand clones, with more than 85% observed a single time. Sequenced input: PBMCs or T cells enriched from blood (not recorded which). The receptors originated from a woman in her thirties who had recovered from COVID-19. Both conserved end residues are part of each CDR3.

v_gene | CDR3aa
TRBV6-4 | CASSALAGGGEQYF
TRBV2 | CASSLQGHTEAFF
TRBV28 | CASSLRPSGNLFF
TRBV10-2 | CASSTTGVLDGYTF
TRBV24-1 | CATSTSGSWNEQFF
TRBV3-1/TRBV3-2 | CASSQSGLLHF
TRBV6-5 | CASTAGQGAYEQYF
TRBV15 | CATRPGTDFTDTQYF
TRBV6-5 | CASSYDRSSGNTIYF
TRBV25-1 | CASSDTSAGELFF
TRBV19 | CASTAGGVEQFF
TRBV25-1 | CASSAGVNTEAFF
TRBV6-5 | CASRDGLAPNEQFF
TRBV27 | CASSGTSRDNEQFF
TRBV11-2 | CASSLGMTGATSRDTQYF
TRBV12-5 | CASGLSSGLGADTQYF
TRBV2 | CASSPIPDRGGYGYTF
TRBV2 | CASSEISNTEAFF